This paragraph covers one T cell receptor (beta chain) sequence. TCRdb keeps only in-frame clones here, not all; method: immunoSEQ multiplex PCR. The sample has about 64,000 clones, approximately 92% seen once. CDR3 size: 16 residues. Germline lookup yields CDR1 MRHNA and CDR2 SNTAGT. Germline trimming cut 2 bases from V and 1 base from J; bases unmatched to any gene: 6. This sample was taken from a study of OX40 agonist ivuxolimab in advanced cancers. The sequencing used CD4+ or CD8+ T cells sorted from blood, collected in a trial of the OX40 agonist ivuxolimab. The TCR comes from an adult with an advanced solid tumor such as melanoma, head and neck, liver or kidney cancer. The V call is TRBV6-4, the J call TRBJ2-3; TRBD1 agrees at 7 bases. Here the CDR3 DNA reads TGTGCCAGCAGTGACGGGACAGCGGATCGCACAGATACGCAGTATTTT. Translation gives CASSDGTADRTDTQYF.